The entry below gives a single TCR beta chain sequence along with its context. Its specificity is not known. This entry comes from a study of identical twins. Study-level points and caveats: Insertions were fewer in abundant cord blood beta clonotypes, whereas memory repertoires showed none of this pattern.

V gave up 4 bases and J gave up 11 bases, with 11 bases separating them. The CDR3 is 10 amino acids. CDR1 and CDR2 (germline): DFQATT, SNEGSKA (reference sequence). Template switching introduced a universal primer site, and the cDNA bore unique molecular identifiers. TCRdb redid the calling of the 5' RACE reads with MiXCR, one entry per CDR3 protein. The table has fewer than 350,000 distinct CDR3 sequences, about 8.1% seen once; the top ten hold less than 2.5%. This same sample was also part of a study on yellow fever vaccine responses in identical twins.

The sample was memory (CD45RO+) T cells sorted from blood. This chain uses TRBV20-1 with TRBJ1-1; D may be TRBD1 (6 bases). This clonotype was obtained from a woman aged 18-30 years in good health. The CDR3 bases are TGCAGTGCTACAGGGGCCCTGGCTTTCTTT. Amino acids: CSATGALAFF.